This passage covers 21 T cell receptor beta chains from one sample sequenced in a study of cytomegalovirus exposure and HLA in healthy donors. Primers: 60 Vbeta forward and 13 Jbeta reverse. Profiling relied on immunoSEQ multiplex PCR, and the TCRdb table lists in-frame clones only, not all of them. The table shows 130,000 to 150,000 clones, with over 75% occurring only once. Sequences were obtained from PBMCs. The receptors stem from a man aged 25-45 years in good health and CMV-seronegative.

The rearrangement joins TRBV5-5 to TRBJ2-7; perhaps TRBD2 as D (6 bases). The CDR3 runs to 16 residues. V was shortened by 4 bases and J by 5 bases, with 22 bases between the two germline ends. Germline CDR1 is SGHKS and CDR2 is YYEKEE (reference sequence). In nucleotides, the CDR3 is TGTGCCAGCAGCCCTTTAGGACCCAGGGAGGCCCACGAGCAGTACTTC. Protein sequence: CASSPLGPREAHEQYF. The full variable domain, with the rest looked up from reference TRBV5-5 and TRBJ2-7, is DAGVTQSPTHLIKTRGQQVTLRCSPISGHKSVSWYQQVLGQGPQFIFQYYEKEERGRGNFPDRFSARQFPNYSSELNVNALLLGDSALYLCASSPLGPREAHEQYFGPGTRLTVT.

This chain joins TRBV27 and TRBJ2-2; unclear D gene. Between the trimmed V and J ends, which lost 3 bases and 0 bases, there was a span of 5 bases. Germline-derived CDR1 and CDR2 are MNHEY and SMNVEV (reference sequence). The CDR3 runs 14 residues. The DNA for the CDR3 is TGTGCCAGCAGTTTCGTAACGAACACCGGGGAGCTGTTTTTT. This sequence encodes CASSFVTNTGELFF.

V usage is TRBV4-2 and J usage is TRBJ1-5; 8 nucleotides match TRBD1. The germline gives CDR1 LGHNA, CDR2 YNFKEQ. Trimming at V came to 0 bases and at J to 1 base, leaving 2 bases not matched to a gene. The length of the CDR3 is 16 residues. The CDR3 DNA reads TGTGCCAGCAGCCAAGAGGGGACAGGCAGCAATCAGCCCCAGCATTTT. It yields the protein CASSQEGTGSNQPQHF.

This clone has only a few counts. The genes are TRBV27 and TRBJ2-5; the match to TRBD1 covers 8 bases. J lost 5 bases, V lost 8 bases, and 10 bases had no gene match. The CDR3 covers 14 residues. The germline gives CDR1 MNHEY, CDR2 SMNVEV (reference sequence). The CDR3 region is CASGADRGWETQYF. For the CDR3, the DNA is TGTGCCAGCGGCGCCGACAGGGGTTGGGAGACCCAGTACTTC.

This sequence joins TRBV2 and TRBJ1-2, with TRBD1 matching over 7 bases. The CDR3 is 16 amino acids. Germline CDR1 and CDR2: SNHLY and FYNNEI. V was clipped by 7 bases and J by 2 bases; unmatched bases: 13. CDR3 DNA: TGTGCCAGCACGACGCCTCGACAGGGTATAAACTATGGCTACACCTTC. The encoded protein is CASTTPRQGINYGYTF.

This CDR3 reads CAISRSNNEQFF. The CDR3 DNA reads as TGTGCCATCAGTCGGAGCAACAATGAGCAGTTCTTC. The chain is built from TRBV10-3 and TRBJ2-1; D call uncertain. V lost 5 bases and J 5 bases, leaving 7 bases between the germline ends. The CDR3 is 12 residues long. The germline V gene encodes CDR1 ENHRY and CDR2 SYGVKD.

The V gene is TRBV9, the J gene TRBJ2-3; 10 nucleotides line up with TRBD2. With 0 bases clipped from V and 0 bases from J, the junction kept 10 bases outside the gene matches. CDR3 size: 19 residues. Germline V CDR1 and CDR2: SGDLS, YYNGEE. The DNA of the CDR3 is TGTGCCAGCAGCGTAGATCTACTAGCGGGACCGGATAGCACAGATACGCAGTATTTT. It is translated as CASSVDLLAGPDSTDTQYF.

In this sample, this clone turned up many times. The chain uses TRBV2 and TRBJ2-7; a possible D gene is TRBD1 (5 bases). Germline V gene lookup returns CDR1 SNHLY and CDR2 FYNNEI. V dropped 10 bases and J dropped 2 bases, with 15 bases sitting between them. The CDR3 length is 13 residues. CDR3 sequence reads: CATSDILTYEQYF. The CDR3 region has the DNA TGTGCCACCTCGGACATCCTAACCTACGAGCAGTACTTC.

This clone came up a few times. CDR3 amino acids: CATTGGSSGNTIYF. The CDR3 nucleotides read TGTGCCACTACAGGCGGTAGCTCTGGAAACACCATATATTTT. The chain has TRBV28 and TRBJ1-3; D possibly corresponds to TRBD1 (5 bases). Germline V CDR1 and CDR2: MDHEN, SYDVKM. V lost 10 bases and J lost 0, with 13 bases in between. The CDR3 is made up of 14 amino acids.

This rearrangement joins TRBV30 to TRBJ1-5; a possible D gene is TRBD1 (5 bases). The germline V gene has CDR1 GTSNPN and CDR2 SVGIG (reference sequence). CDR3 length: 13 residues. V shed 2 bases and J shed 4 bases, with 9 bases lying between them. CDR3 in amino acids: CAWSTQVNQPQHF. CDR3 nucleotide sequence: TGTGCCTGGAGTACACAGGTAAATCAGCCCCAGCATTTT.

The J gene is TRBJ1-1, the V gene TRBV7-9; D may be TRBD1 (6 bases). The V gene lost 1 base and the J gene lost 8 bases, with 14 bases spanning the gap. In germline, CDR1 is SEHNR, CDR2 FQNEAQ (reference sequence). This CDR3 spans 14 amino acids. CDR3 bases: TGTGCCAGCAGCTTAGTAGCCCCTGGGACAGAAGCTTTCTTT. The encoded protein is CASSLVAPGTEAFF.

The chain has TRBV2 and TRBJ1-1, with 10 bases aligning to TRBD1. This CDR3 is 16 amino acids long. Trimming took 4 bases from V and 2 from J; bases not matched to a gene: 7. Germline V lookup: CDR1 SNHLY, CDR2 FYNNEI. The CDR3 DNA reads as TGTGCCAGCAGTGTTGGACAGGGGGGAGGAAACACTGAAGCTTTCTTT. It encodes CASSVGQGGGNTEAFF.

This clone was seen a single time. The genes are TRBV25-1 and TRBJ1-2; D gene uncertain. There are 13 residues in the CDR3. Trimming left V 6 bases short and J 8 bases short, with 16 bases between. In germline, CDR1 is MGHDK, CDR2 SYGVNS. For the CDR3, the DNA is TGTGCCAGCAGCCCGGACGGGATCGGAGGCTACACCTTC. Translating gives CASSPDGIGGYTF.

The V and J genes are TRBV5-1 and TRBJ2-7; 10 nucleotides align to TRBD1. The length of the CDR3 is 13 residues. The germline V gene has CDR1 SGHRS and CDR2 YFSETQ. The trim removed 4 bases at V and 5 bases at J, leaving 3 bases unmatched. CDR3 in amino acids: CASSLGQGHEQYF. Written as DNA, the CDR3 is TGCGCCAGCAGCCTGGGACAGGGGCACGAGCAGTACTTC.

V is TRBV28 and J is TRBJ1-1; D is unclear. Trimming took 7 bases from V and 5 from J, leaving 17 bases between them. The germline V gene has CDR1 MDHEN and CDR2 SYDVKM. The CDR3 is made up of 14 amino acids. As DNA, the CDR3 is TGTGCCAGCACCAGTTTAACCCGATTTACTGAAGCTTTCTTT. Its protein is CASTSLTRFTEAFF.

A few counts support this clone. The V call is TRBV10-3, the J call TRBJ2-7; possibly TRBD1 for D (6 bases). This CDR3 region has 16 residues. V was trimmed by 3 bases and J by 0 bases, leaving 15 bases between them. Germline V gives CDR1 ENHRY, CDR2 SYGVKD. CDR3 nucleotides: TGTGCCATCAGTGAAAGTGACAGGACCTCCTCCTACGAGCAGTACTTC. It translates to CAISESDRTSSYEQYF.

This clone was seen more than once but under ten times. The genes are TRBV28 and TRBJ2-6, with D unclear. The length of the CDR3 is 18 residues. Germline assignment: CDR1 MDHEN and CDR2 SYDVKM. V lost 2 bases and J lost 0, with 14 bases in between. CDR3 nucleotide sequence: TGTGCCAGCAGTTTACACGGTGCGTCCTACTCTGGGGCCAACGTCCTGACTTTC. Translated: CASSLHGASYSGANVLTF.

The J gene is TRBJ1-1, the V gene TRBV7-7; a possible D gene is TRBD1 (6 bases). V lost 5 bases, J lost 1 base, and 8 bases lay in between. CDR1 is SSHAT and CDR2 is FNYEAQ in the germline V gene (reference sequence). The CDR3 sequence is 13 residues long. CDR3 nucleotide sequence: TGTGCCAGCAGCCTGGGACAGAACACTGAAGCTTTCTTT. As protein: CASSLGQNTEAFF.

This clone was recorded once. CDR3 residues: CASSEGDRGLGYTF. The CDR3 DNA sequence: TGTGCCAGCAGTGAAGGCGACAGGGGGCTTGGCTACACCTTC. The chain carries TRBV6-1 and TRBJ1-2; 10 bases are a match to TRBD1. This CDR3 is 14 amino acids long. Germline CDR1 reads MNHNS; CDR2 reads SASEGT. Losses at the gene ends were 1 base for V and 7 bases for J; bases not matched to a gene: 3.

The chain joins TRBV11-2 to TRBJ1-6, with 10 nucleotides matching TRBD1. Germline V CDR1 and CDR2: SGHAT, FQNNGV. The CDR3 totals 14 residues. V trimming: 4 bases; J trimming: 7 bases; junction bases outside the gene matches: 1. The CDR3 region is CASSWDRGNSPLHF. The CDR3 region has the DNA TGTGCCAGCAGCTGGGACAGGGGAAATTCACCCCTCCACTTT.

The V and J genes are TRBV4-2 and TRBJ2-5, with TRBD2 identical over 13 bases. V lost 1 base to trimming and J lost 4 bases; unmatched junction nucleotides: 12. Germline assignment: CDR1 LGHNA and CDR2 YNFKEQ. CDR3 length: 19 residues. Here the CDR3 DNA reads TGTGCCAGCAGCCAAGGGACTAGCGGGAGTGAGCGGGTTAGAGAGACCCAGTACTTC. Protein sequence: CASSQGTSGSERVRETQYF.